These 17 T cell receptor beta chains originate from one sample sequenced in a study of CD8+CD57+ T cells in acquired aplastic anemia. Sequenced patients had shown CD8+CD57+ cell expansion by flow cytometry. Template material for TCR beta VDJ and CDR3 profiling consisted of genomic DNA. MiXCR was run by TCRdb on the reads, yielding one entry per CDR3 protein. The sample includes approximately 95,000 distinct CDR3 sequences, around 70% of them seen just once. Sample: sorted CD4+, CD8+, or CD8+CD57+ T cells (not recorded which) from PBMCs. All receptors derive from a human donor with aplastic anemia.

Concerning this clonotype itself: Relative to the germline gene, one junction end is altered; a read error may explain this. J is TRBJ2-1 and V is TRBV6-5; D possibly corresponds to TRBD2 (7 bases). CDR1 and CDR2 (germline): MNHEY, SVGAGI. This CDR3 comprises 14 residues. CDR3 bases: TGTGCCATCAGTTACCGGGACACGGGGGGTGAGCAGTTCTTC. It translates to CAISYRDTGGEQFF.

This clonotype has at least ten counts. The J gene is TRBJ1-2, the V gene TRBV6-1, with 10 positions matching TRBD1. Per germline, CDR1 MNHNS and CDR2 SASEGT. This CDR3 comprises 16 residues. Trimming removed 5 bases from V and 2 bases from J; junction bases left unmatched: 8. For the CDR3, the DNA is TGTGCCAGCAGTCCATCCAGACAGGGGGCAAACTATGGCTACACCTTC. Its protein product is CASSPSRQGANYGYTF.

V and J are TRBV29-1 and TRBJ1-1, with D maybe TRBD1 (6 bases). The CDR3 length is 13 residues. CDR1 is SQVTM and CDR2 is ANQGSEA in the germline V gene. V was pared by 4 bases and J by 1 base, with 10 bases between. CDR3 DNA sequence: TGCAGCGTTGCACAGGGAGGGAACACTGAAGCTTTCTTT. The encoded protein is CSVAQGGNTEAFF.

The DNA for the CDR3 is TGTGCCAGCATGAAGCGGCAGAGCACAGATACGCAGTATTTT. It yields the protein CASMKRQSTDTQYF. The V gene is TRBV6-1, the J gene TRBJ2-3, with a tentative D call TRBD2 (5 bases). Trimming cost V 7 bases and J 0 bases, with 11 bases left between them. Germline CDR1 MNHNS, CDR2 SASEGT. The CDR3 runs 14 residues.

A few counts support this clonotype. V gene TRBV7-2 combines with J gene TRBJ1-1; D might be TRBD1 (5 bases). From germline, CDR1 is SGHTA and CDR2 FQGNSA. The germline V and J ends were trimmed by 2 bases and 0 bases, with 10 bases remaining between them. The CDR3 loop spans 15 amino acids. The CDR3 nucleotides are TGTGCCAGCAGCTTATTGGGGACGATGAACACTGAAGCTTTCTTT. Its protein product is CASSLLGTMNTEAFF.

This clonotype was counted a single time. V and J are TRBV2 and TRBJ1-2; D gene uncertain. This CDR3 has 13 residues. Per germline, CDR1 SNHLY and CDR2 FYNNEI. Trimming removed 6 bases at V and 0 bases at J, with 8 bases between. The CDR3 loop reads CASRRDTNYGYTF. CDR3 sequence (DNA): TGTGCCAGCAGGAGAGACACTAACTATGGCTACACCTTC.

J is TRBJ1-5 and V is TRBV19; D is possibly TRBD1 (5 bases). The V gene's germline CDR1 is LNHDA and CDR2 SQIVND (reference sequence). V lost 7 bases and J lost 0, with 10 bases in between. This CDR3 spans 14 amino acids. CDR3 nucleotide sequence: TGTGCCAGTATTCCGACAGATAGCAATCAGCCCCAGCATTTT. Protein product: CASIPTDSNQPQHF. The variable domain in full, with the rest retrieved from reference TRBV19 and TRBJ1-5, is DGGITQSPKYLFRKEGQNVTLSCEQNLNHDAMYWYRQDPGQGLRLIYYSQIVNDFQKGDIAEGYSVSREKKESFPLTVTSAQKNPTAFYLCASIPTDSNQPQHFGDGTRLSIL.

CDR3 in amino acids: CASSQDSYGGTEAFF. The CDR3 DNA sequence: TGTGCCAGCAGCCAAGATTCCTACGGGGGCACTGAAGCTTTCTTT. The chain couples TRBV4-2 to TRBJ1-1, with a possible D match to TRBD1 (5 bases). This CDR3 contains 15 residues. V was clipped by 0 bases and J by 4 bases, with 12 bases between them. The germline V gene has CDR1 LGHNA and CDR2 YNFKEQ.

This sequence joins TRBV29-1 and TRBJ2-7; the D gene is possibly TRBD2 (5 bases). This CDR3 is built from 15 residues. Germline V gene lookup returns CDR1 SQVTM and CDR2 ANQGSEA. The V gene lost 0 bases and the J gene lost 1 base, with 13 bases spanning the gap. CDR3 in amino acids: CSVEEERGLSYEQYF. The CDR3 nucleotides are TGCAGCGTTGAAGAGGAGAGAGGGCTTTCCTACGAGCAGTACTTC.

For the CDR3, the DNA is TGTGCCAGCAGCTTAGTCGAGGTGACCCAGTACTTC. Protein: CASSLVEVTQYF. The chain couples TRBV7-2 to TRBJ2-5; D gene unclear. Looked up from germline, CDR1 is SGHTA and CDR2 is FQGNSA. The CDR3 covers 12 residues. Trimming left V 1 base short and J 7 bases short, with 7 bases between.

The J gene is TRBJ1-1, the V gene TRBV29-1, with D tentatively TRBD1 (5 bases). V lost 0 bases and J lost 5, with 13 bases in between. CDR3 length equals 14 residues. Germline-derived CDR1 and CDR2 are SQVTM and ANQGSEA. The CDR3 DNA is TGCAGCGTTGAAGAGGCAGGGAGAGGGACTGAAGCTTTCTTT. This gives the protein CSVEEAGRGTEAFF.

This clonotype was detected a few times. CDR3 sequence reads: CASRQGNTEAFF. CDR3 sequence (DNA): TGTGCCAGCAGACAGGGGAACACTGAAGCTTTCTTT. This chain links TRBV2 with TRBJ1-1; D possibly corresponds to TRBD1 (6 bases). Germline V gene lookup returns CDR1 SNHLY and CDR2 FYNNEI. Trimming took 6 bases from V and 1 from J, leaving 6 bases between them. The CDR3 contains 12 residues.

The chain has TRBV11-2 and TRBJ2-4; no definite D call. CDR3 length: 14 residues. V lost 5 bases, J lost 0 bases, and 8 bases lay in between. From germline, CDR1 is SGHAT and CDR2 FQNNGV. The CDR3 DNA sequence: TGTGCCAGCAGCCCGCAGCTAGCCAAAAACATTCAGTACTTC. This gives the protein CASSPQLAKNIQYF.

The chain links TRBV15 to TRBJ2-2; D not certain. V was pared by 5 bases and J by 3 bases, with 16 bases between. The CDR3 runs to 16 residues. Germline V gene lookup returns CDR1 LNHNV and CDR2 YYDKDF (reference sequence). The CDR3 region is CATSATGLVYTGELFF. Written as DNA, the CDR3 is TGTGCCACCAGCGCGACGGGTCTGGTTTACACCGGGGAGCTGTTTTTT.

The genes are TRBV24-1 and TRBJ2-7, with D uncertain. CDR3 size: 12 residues. Trimming shortened V by 3 bases and J by 12 bases, and 14 bases separated the two germline ends. Germline loops: CDR1 KGHDR, CDR2 SFDVKD. The CDR3 loop reads CATSDGVSPAYF. The CDR3 DNA reads as TGTGCCACCAGTGATGGGGTGTCTCCGGCGTACTTC.

This clonotype was seen once. CDR3: CASSLTVGTLTTNEKLFF. CDR3 DNA sequence: TGTGCCAGCAGCTTGACGGTAGGGACCTTGACGACTAATGAAAAACTGTTTTTT. The rearrangement uses TRBV7-3 and TRBJ1-4; D is perhaps TRBD1 (5 bases). This CDR3 spans 18 amino acids. Trimming left V 3 bases short and J 2 bases short, with 19 bases between. Germline lookup yields CDR1 SGHTA and CDR2 FQGTGA.

V gene TRBV7-9 combines with J gene TRBJ2-7; D is unclear. Looked up from germline, CDR1 is SEHNR and CDR2 is FQNEAQ (reference sequence). This CDR3 is built from 13 residues. Trimming removed 2 bases at V and 5 bases at J, with 10 bases between. CDR3 loop: CASSLYPGNEQYF. The DNA for the CDR3 is TGTGCCAGCAGCTTATATCCAGGAAACGAGCAGTACTTC.